The 5 T cell receptor beta chains presented below share a single source sample, sequenced in a study of B cell selection in AIRE deficiency. The table came from immunoSEQ multiplex PCR; TCRdb's copy has only in-frame clones and leaves some out. Among about 23,000 clones, 95% to 98% were seen once, and the ten largest hold roughly 0.17%. Sorting defined conventional CD4 T cells as CD4+CD127+. The sequencing input was conventional CD4+ T cells sorted from PBMCs. These receptors came from a human donor with AIRE deficiency.

The chain employs TRBV7-3 and TRBJ2-1; D possibly uses TRBD1 or TRBD2 (6 bases each). The CDR3 length is 16 residues. The V end was cut by 2 bases, the J end by 4 bases, with 15 bases between. CDR1 is SGHTA, CDR2 FQGTGA, per germline. The chain's CDR3 is CASSLWARGDYNEQFF. CDR3 coding DNA: TGTGCCAGCAGCTTATGGGCGAGGGGGGATTACAATGAGCAGTTCTTC. The full variable domain, in which reference TRBV7-3 and TRBJ2-1 provide the parts outside the CDR3, is GAGVSQTPSNKVTEKGKYVELRCDPISGHTALYWYRQSLGQGPEFLIYFQGTGAADDSGLPNDRFFAVRPEGSVSTLKIQRTERGDSAVYLCASSLWARGDYNEQFFGPGTRLTVL.

The CDR3 region has the DNA TGTGCCAGTAGTGGCGGGACTAGTCGTTGGTGGCTGTTTTTT. Amino acids: CASSGGTSRWWLFF. The chain links TRBV19 to TRBJ2-2; TRBD2 matches 8 bases. Trimming cost V 5 bases and J 13 bases; bases outside gene matches: 12. The CDR3 spans 14 residues. CDR1 is LNHDA and CDR2 is SQIVND in the germline V gene (reference sequence).

The chain employs TRBV19 and TRBJ2-1; D is uncertain. V was shortened by 9 bases and J by 4 bases, with 19 bases between the two germline ends. Germline V gene data show CDR1 as LNHDA and CDR2 as SQIVND (reference sequence). The CDR3 contains 15 residues. CDR3 nucleotide sequence: TGTGCCAGCACTACACTCGCCGGACGATACAATGAGCAGTTCTTC. As protein: CASTTLAGRYNEQFF.

V gene TRBV6-6 combines with J gene TRBJ1-2; 10 positions match TRBD1. CDR1 MNHNY and CDR2 SVGAGI come from the germline V gene (reference sequence). After removal of 6 bases from V and 4 bases from J, the junction contained 8 bases not matched to a gene. The CDR3 has 15 residues. The CDR3 region has the DNA TGTGCCAGCAGCTTAAACCGGGACAGGGGCTATGGCTACACCTTC. Protein product: CASSLNRDRGYGYTF.

The CDR3 is CASSRGQGVLGQYF. The CDR3 coding sequence is TGCGCCAGCAGCAGAGGACAGGGTGTCCTCGGGCAGTACTTC. The chain combines TRBV5-1 with TRBJ2-7, with 8 bases matching TRBD1. V gave up 4 bases and J gave up 9 bases; unmatched junction bases: 12. Germline V gives CDR1 SGHRS, CDR2 YFSETQ. The length of the CDR3 is 14 residues.